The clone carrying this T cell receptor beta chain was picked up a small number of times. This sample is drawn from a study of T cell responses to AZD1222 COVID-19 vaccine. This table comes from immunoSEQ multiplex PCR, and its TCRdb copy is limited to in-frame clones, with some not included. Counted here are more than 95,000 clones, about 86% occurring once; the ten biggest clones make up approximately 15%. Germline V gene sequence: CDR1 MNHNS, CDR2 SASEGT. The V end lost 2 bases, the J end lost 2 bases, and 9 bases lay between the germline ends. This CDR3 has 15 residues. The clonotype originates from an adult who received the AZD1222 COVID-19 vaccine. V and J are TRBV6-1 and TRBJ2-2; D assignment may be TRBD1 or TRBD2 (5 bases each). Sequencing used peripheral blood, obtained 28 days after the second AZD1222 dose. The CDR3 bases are TGTGCCAGCAGTGAAAAAGGGGACAACACCGGGGAGCTGTTTTTT. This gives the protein CASSEKGDNTGELFF.